This is a list of T cell receptor beta chains from one sample in a study of blood T cell repertoires in COVID-19. The protocol was immunoSEQ multiplex PCR, while the TCRdb copy is restricted to in-frame clones and leaves out a portion. The table lists some 320,000 clones, 88% of them singletons. Material for sequencing was peripheral blood. The receptors come from a woman in her thirties who had recovered from COVID-19. CDR3s include the opening cysteine and the closing phenylalanine or tryptophan. D genes are given only for firm matches. Where a row states a size, it is once, few, many or the class of an expanded clone; other rows omit it.

abundance: -; d_gene: TRBD2; v_gene: TRBV5-1; j_gene: TRBJ2-3; CDR3aa: CASSERGGLDTQYF; CDR3nt: TGCGCCAGCAGCGAGCGGGGGGGCCTTGATACGCAGTATTTT
abundance: -; d_gene: -; v_gene: TRBV12-3/TRBV12-4; j_gene: TRBJ1-2; CDR3aa: CASSSQGNDGYTF; CDR3nt: TGTGCCAGCAGTTCTCAGGGGAATGATGGCTACACCTTC
abundance: -; d_gene: TRBD1; v_gene: TRBV9; j_gene: TRBJ2-2; CDR3aa: CASSAQTGVTGELFF; CDR3nt: TGTGCCAGCAGCGCCCAGACAGGGGTCACCGGGGAGCTGTTTTTT
abundance: -; d_gene: -; v_gene: TRBV30; j_gene: TRBJ2-7; CDR3aa: CAWTRRDDPYEQYF; CDR3nt: TGTGCCTGGACCCGGCGGGATGACCCCTACGAGCAGTACTTC
abundance: few; d_gene: -; v_gene: TRBV3-1/TRBV3-2; j_gene: TRBJ1-2; CDR3aa: CASSQGPRPNYGYTF; CDR3nt: TGTGCCAGCAGCCAAGGGCCCCGCCCAAACTATGGCTACACCTTC
abundance: once; d_gene: -; v_gene: TRBV5-4; j_gene: TRBJ2-1; CDR3aa: CASSLDNEQFF; CDR3nt: TGTGCCAGCAGCCTAGACAATGAGCAGTTCTTC
abundance: -; d_gene: -; v_gene: TRBV19; j_gene: TRBJ2-3; CDR3aa: CASSRGGYTDTQYF; CDR3nt: TGTGCCAGTAGTAGAGGGGGTTACACAGATACGCAGTATTTT
abundance: -; d_gene: -; v_gene: TRBV5-1; j_gene: TRBJ1-1; CDR3aa: CASSLSSRDTEAFF; CDR3nt: TGCGCCAGCAGCTTATCGTCCCGGGACACTGAAGCTTTCTTT
abundance: -; d_gene: -; v_gene: TRBV4-1; j_gene: TRBJ1-4; CDR3aa: CASSQERGTNEKLFF; CDR3nt: TGCGCCAGCAGCCAAGAGAGGGGGACTAATGAAAAACTGTTTTTT
abundance: -; d_gene: -; v_gene: TRBV9; j_gene: TRBJ1-1; CDR3aa: CASSVGGRGNTEAFF; CDR3nt: TGTGCCAGCAGCGTAGGCGGCAGGGGAAACACTGAAGCTTTCTTT
abundance: once; d_gene: -; v_gene: TRBV5-4; j_gene: TRBJ2-5; CDR3aa: CASSLANQETQYF; CDR3nt: TGTGCCAGCAGCTTGGCAAACCAAGAGACCCAGTACTTC
abundance: -; d_gene: TRBD1; v_gene: TRBV5-6; j_gene: TRBJ2-1; CDR3aa: CASSDQTGYYNEQFF; CDR3nt: TGTGCCAGCAGCGATCAGACAGGGTACTACAATGAGCAGTTCTTC
abundance: -; d_gene: -; v_gene: TRBV12-3/TRBV12-4; j_gene: TRBJ1-1; CDR3aa: CASSVHWNTEAFF; CDR3nt: TGTGCCAGCAGTGTCCATTGGAACACTGAAGCTTTCTTT
abundance: -; d_gene: -; v_gene: TRBV28; j_gene: TRBJ2-5; CDR3aa: CASSSLLGAGETQYF; CDR3nt: TGTGCCAGCAGTTCCCTCCTAGGTGCGGGAGAGACCCAGTACTTC
abundance: -; d_gene: -; v_gene: TRBV13; j_gene: TRBJ1-1; CDR3aa: CASSLALNTEAFF; CDR3nt: TGTGCCAGCAGCTTAGCACTCAACACTGAAGCTTTCTTT
abundance: -; d_gene: TRBD1; v_gene: TRBV30; j_gene: TRBJ1-1; CDR3aa: CAWRETGANTEAFF; CDR3nt: TGTGCCTGGAGGGAGACAGGGGCGAACACTGAAGCTTTCTTT
abundance: -; d_gene: TRBD1; v_gene: TRBV19; j_gene: TRBJ2-7; CDR3aa: CASSIDPGQAYEQYF; CDR3nt: TGTGCCAGTAGTATAGACCCGGGACAGGCCTACGAGCAGTACTTC
abundance: -; d_gene: TRBD1; v_gene: TRBV11-2; j_gene: TRBJ2-7; CDR3aa: CASSWRTGLGELRVYEQYF; CDR3nt: TGTGCCAGCAGCTGGCGGACAGGGCTTGGTGAACTAAGGGTGTACGAGCAGTACTTC
abundance: many; d_gene: TRBD1; v_gene: TRBV5-1; j_gene: TRBJ1-1; CDR3aa: CASSLSTGGMNTEAFF; CDR3nt: TGCGCCAGCAGCTTGTCCACAGGGGGGATGAACACTGAAGCTTTCTTT
abundance: once; d_gene: TRBD1; v_gene: TRBV7-2; j_gene: TRBJ1-5; CDR3aa: CASANRGQGSQPQHF; CDR3nt: TGTGCCAGCGCCAATAGAGGACAGGGATCCCAGCCCCAGCATTTT
abundance: -; d_gene: TRBD1; v_gene: TRBV28; j_gene: TRBJ2-7; CDR3aa: CASGFWTGHLGEQYF; CDR3nt: TGTGCCAGCGGGTTTTGGACAGGACACCTGGGAGAGCAGTACTTC
abundance: -; d_gene: -; v_gene: TRBV19; j_gene: TRBJ1-4; CDR3aa: CASSIAREGGKLFF; CDR3nt: TGTGCCAGTAGTATCGCCCGTGAGGGCGGGAAACTGTTTTTT
abundance: -; d_gene: TRBD1; v_gene: TRBV4-1; j_gene: TRBJ1-1; CDR3aa: CASSPGTGGSEAFF; CDR3nt: TGCGCCAGCAGCCCCGGAACAGGGGGTTCTGAAGCTTTCTTT
abundance: -; d_gene: TRBD1; v_gene: TRBV28; j_gene: TRBJ1-2; CDR3aa: CASSFVIGTGGAPFGYTF; CDR3nt: TGTGCCAGCAGTTTCGTTATAGGGACAGGGGGCGCTCCGTTTGGCTACACCTTC
abundance: -; d_gene: -; v_gene: TRBV2; j_gene: TRBJ2-2; CDR3aa: CASSEARDFGELFF; CDR3nt: TGTGCCAGCAGTGAAGCCAGGGACTTCGGGGAGCTGTTTTTT
abundance: -; d_gene: TRBD1; v_gene: TRBV7-7; j_gene: TRBJ2-3; CDR3aa: CASSSGQVSTDTQYF; CDR3nt: TGTGCCAGCAGCTCGGGACAGGTTAGCACAGATACGCAGTATTTT